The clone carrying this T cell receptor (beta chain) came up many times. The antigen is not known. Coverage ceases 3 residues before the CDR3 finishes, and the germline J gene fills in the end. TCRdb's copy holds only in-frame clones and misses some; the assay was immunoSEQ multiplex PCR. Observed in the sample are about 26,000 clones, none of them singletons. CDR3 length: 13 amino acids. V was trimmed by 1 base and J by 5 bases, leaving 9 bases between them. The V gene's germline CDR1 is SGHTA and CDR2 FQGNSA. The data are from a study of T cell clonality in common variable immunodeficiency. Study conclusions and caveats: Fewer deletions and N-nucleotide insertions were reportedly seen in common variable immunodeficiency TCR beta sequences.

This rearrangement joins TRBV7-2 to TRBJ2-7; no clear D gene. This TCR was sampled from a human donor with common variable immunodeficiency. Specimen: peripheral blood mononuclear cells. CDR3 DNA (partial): TGTGCCAGCAGCTTAGTCCTAGGAAACGAG. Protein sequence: CASSLVLGNE. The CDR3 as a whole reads CASSLVLGNEQYF.